Following are 26 T cell receptor beta chains from one sample sequenced in a study of T cell clonotyping in hematopoietic cell transplantation. TCRdb's copy holds only in-frame clones and misses some; the assay was immunoSEQ multiplex PCR. The sample lists 7,500 to 9,500 clones; around 85% were seen once. Here the sequenced sample was PBMCs, taken 180 days after allogeneic stem cell transplant. These receptors all come from a female patient aged 25-40 years who had an allogeneic stem cell transplant, so the T cells may come from the graft donor. Some clones in this sample may be carry-over from other donors' samples.

This chain links TRBV5-1 with TRBJ1-1, with 7 nucleotides matching TRBD1. V lost 0 bases and J lost 0; bases outside the gene matches: 20. The germline CDR1 and CDR2 sequences are SGHRS and YFSETQ. The CDR3 covers 21 residues. The chain's CDR3 is CASSLDRGRGRGHSMNTEAFF. The CDR3 DNA follows: TGCGCCAGCAGCTTGGATAGGGGGCGCGGGAGGGGGCACTCCATGAACACTGAAGCTTTCTTT.

In this sample, this clone turned up a few times. This sequence joins TRBV6-4 and TRBJ1-6; D remains unclear. The CDR3 totals 14 residues. Per the germline V gene, CDR1 is MRHNA and CDR2 is SNTAGT. Between the trimmed V and J ends, which lost 7 bases and 7 bases, there was a span of 14 bases. The CDR3 loop is CASTANPGNSPLHF. The CDR3 DNA sequence: TGTGCCAGCACCGCAAACCCCGGGAATTCACCCCTCCACTTT.

J is TRBJ1-2 and V is TRBV9; D possibly corresponds to TRBD1 (5 bases). Germline CDR1 is SGDLS and CDR2 is YYNGEE. The CDR3 covers 15 residues. The ends were cut back, 4 bases at V and 4 bases at J, with 17 bases in the middle. CDR3: CASSPRTGGPYGYTF. The CDR3 DNA is TGTGCCAGCAGCCCGAGAACAGGAGGCCCCTATGGCTACACCTTC.

This clone was observed a handful of times. The J gene is TRBJ1-2, the V gene TRBV5-1; D perhaps matches TRBD1 (6 bases). The CDR3 contains 14 residues. Germline V lookup: CDR1 SGHRS, CDR2 YFSETQ. V was shortened by 4 bases and J by 5 bases, with 15 bases between the two germline ends. CDR3 protein: CASSVEGVRYGYTF. In DNA, the CDR3 is TGCGCCAGCAGCGTAGAGGGGGTGCGATATGGCTACACCTTC.

This clone is large. The chain joins TRBV14 to TRBJ2-5, with a weak D call TRBD1 (5 bases). Germline CDR1 SGHDN, CDR2 FVKESK. The V gene lost 0 bases and the J gene lost 4 bases, with 15 bases spanning the gap. The CDR3 loop spans 16 amino acids. The CDR3 nucleotides read TGTGCCAGCAGCCAAGATTGGCAGGGTGTAGGAGAGACCCAGTACTTC. Its translation: CASSQDWQGVGETQYF.

The CDR3 DNA sequence: TGTGCCAGCAGCTTAGTTCGGGGAGGCGAGCAGTACTTC. Amino acid sequence: CASSLVRGGEQYF. The chain employs TRBV7-2 and TRBJ2-7; D is possibly TRBD2 (6 bases). The CDR3 runs 13 residues. Germline V gene lookup returns CDR1 SGHTA and CDR2 FQGNSA. Trimming cost V 1 base and J 6 bases, with 10 bases left between them.

The chain joins TRBV4-3 to TRBJ1-2; possibly TRBD1 for D (5 bases). Germline CDR1 LGHNA, CDR2 YSLEER. The CDR3 loop spans 14 amino acids. Trimming shortened V by 4 bases and J by 8 bases, and 17 bases separated the two germline ends. CDR3 nucleotides: TGCGCCAGCAGCCTGGGGACGGGGGAAAGCGGCTACACCTTC. Protein: CASSLGTGESGYTF.

This clone is labeled as hyperexpanded. The chain uses TRBV21-1 and TRBJ2-2; TRBD1 reflects the table's D call only, with no check against the DNA. TRBV21-1 is labeled a pseudogene. The CDR3 is 19 residues long. This CDR3 is CASSFLKNDRGRRTGELFF. The DNA of the CDR3 is TGTGCCAGCAGCTTTCTTAAAAACGACAGGGGGCGACGCACCGGGGAGCTGTTTTTT.

This clone was recorded once. This rearrangement joins TRBV9 to TRBJ2-1; D not certain. The germline V gene encodes CDR1 SGDLS and CDR2 YYNGEE. The CDR3 runs to 15 residues. The V end lost 2 bases, the J end lost 0 bases, and 9 bases lay between the germline ends. The CDR3 loop reads CASSVSTYSYNEQFF. CDR3 bases: TGTGCCAGCAGCGTGTCGACCTACTCCTACAATGAGCAGTTCTTC.

The chain employs TRBV30 and TRBJ1-2, with 8 positions matching TRBD1. V shed 4 bases, J shed 6 bases, and the junction held 10 bases outside the gene matches. From germline, CDR1 is GTSNPN and CDR2 SVGIG (reference sequence). The CDR3 is made up of 14 amino acids. The CDR3: CAWIISDRVNGYTF. The DNA of the CDR3 is TGTGCCTGGATCATCTCGGACAGGGTGAATGGCTACACCTTC.

The chain uses TRBV6-5 and TRBJ1-2; D possibly corresponds to TRBD1 (6 bases). Per germline, CDR1 MNHEY and CDR2 SVGAGI. Trimming removed 0 bases from V and 5 bases from J, with 10 bases in between. The CDR3 covers 14 residues. CDR3 residues: CASSYSGQTYGYTF. The CDR3 region has the DNA TGTGCCAGCAGTTACTCTGGACAGACATATGGCTACACCTTC.

The rearrangement uses TRBV5-1 and TRBJ2-3; D is perhaps TRBD1 (6 bases). The CDR3 has 15 amino acids. Germline V gene sequence: CDR1 SGHRS, CDR2 YFSETQ. V shed 0 bases and J shed 5 bases, with 13 bases lying between them. The CDR3 protein is CASSLDRVALDTQYF. CDR3 sequence (DNA): TGCGCCAGCAGCTTGGACAGGGTTGCCCTAGATACGCAGTATTTT.

The genes are TRBV25-1 and TRBJ1-3, with D uncertain. V was shortened by 3 bases and J by 0 bases, with 12 bases between the two germline ends. Germline V lookup: CDR1 MGHDK, CDR2 SYGVNS. The CDR3 contains 16 residues. CDR3 in DNA: TGTGCCAGCAGTGATTTTGACTTCAGCTCTGGAAACACCATATATTTT. This sequence encodes CASSDFDFSSGNTIYF.

The chain couples TRBV5-6 to TRBJ2-7; 7 bases map to TRBD1. V lost 3 bases, J lost 6 bases, and 15 bases stayed unmatched. Germline lookup yields CDR1 SGHDT and CDR2 YYEEEE. The CDR3 totals 16 residues. The DNA for the CDR3 is TGTGCCAGCAGCTCCCAGGCTTCAGACAGGGTCGGCGAGCAGTACTTC. Its protein product is CASSSQASDRVGEQYF.

This sequence joins TRBV4-3 and TRBJ2-5; D remains unclear. Germline V CDR1 and CDR2: LGHNA, YSLEER. V lost 0 bases and J lost 1, with 3 bases in between. The CDR3 covers 13 residues. Here the CDR3 reads CASSQDFQETQYF. DNA of the CDR3: TGCGCCAGCAGCCAAGACTTCCAAGAGACCCAGTACTTC.

The rearrangement links TRBV6-5 to TRBJ1-2; TRBD1 might be the D (5 bases). Germline loops: CDR1 MNHEY, CDR2 SVGAGI. V lost 10 bases to trimming and J lost 1 base, with 13 bases between them. This CDR3 contains 13 residues. CDR3 coding DNA: TGTGCCATTACGGGACCGATTAACTATGGCTACACCTTC. Translation gives CAITGPINYGYTF.

This chain joins TRBV5-1 and TRBJ1-2; D gene uncertain. The CDR3 extends over 12 amino acids. Germline V gives CDR1 SGHRS, CDR2 YFSETQ. Trimming took 4 bases from V and 8 from J, leaving 12 bases between them. Here the CDR3 DNA reads TGCGCCAGCAGCGCGGGTGGAGAGGGCTACACCTTC. It encodes CASSAGGEGYTF.

The chain links TRBV13 to TRBJ2-1; no reliable D call. Germline-derived CDR1 and CDR2 are PRHDT and FYEKMQ (reference sequence). The CDR3 loop spans 13 amino acids. V gave up 5 bases and J gave up 8 bases, with 13 bases separating them. The CDR3 spells CASSLALPDEQFF. The CDR3 coding sequence is TGTGCCAGCAGCCTGGCTCTCCCCGATGAGCAGTTCTTC.

This clone was picked up a small number of times. The CDR3 DNA sequence: TGTGCCAGTAGTATAGGAGGGGCCAGGGTCTATGGCTACACCTTC. As protein: CASSIGGARVYGYTF. The chain uses TRBV19 and TRBJ1-2; possible D gene TRBD1, 5 bases. The V end lost 1 base, the J end lost 4 bases, and 13 bases lay between the germline ends. The V gene's germline CDR1 is LNHDA and CDR2 SQIVND (reference sequence). The CDR3 length is 15 residues.

The gene calls are TRBV13 and TRBJ2-2; D is ambiguous. CDR3 size: 16 residues. V dropped 3 bases and J dropped 3 bases, with 14 bases sitting between them. The germline CDR1 and CDR2 sequences are PRHDT and FYEKMQ (reference sequence). The CDR3 bases are TGTGCCAGCAGCTTTGATGGCAGGAAATACACCGGGGAGCTGTTTTTT. Translating gives CASSFDGRKYTGELFF.

The chain carries TRBV5-1 and TRBJ2-7, with TRBD1 matching 11 bases. This CDR3 is 14 amino acids long. Germline assignment: CDR1 SGHRS and CDR2 YFSETQ. V trimming: 4 bases; J trimming: 4 bases; junction bases outside the gene matches: 4. The CDR3 nucleotides read TGCGCCAGCAGCCCCGGACAGGGGGCATACGAGCAGTACTTC. It specifies CASSPGQGAYEQYF.

This clone was seen only a few times. The rearrangement joins TRBV30 to TRBJ1-2, with a weak D call TRBD1 (5 bases). V was shortened by 2 bases and J by 6 bases, with 22 bases between the two germline ends. The CDR3 sequence is 16 residues long. Germline values: CDR1 GTSNPN, CDR2 SVGIG (reference sequence). The CDR3 protein is CAWSTRRRQPVDGYTF. The DNA of the CDR3 is TGTGCCTGGAGTACGCGTCGACGACAGCCAGTTGATGGCTACACCTTC.

The chain employs TRBV7-2 and TRBJ1-4, with a possible D match to TRBD1 (5 bases). The germline V and J ends were trimmed by 6 bases and 2 bases, with 16 bases remaining between them. The germline gives CDR1 SGHTA, CDR2 FQGNSA. The CDR3 sequence is 16 residues long. The CDR3 nucleotides read TGTGCCAGCAGATCTAGTGGCAGGGTGACTAATGAAAAACTGTTTTTT. Its translation: CASRSSGRVTNEKLFF.

This chain links TRBV7-6 with TRBJ2-7; 10 positions agree with TRBD1. The CDR3 is made up of 14 amino acids. J gave up 4 bases and V 5 bases, and 5 bases lay outside the gene matches. Per germline, CDR1 SGHVS and CDR2 FNYEAQ. CDR3 in amino acids: CASSPGTGVYEQYF. The DNA for the CDR3 is TGTGCCAGCAGCCCTGGGACAGGGGTATACGAGCAGTACTTC.

V usage is TRBV4-3 and J usage is TRBJ1-1; D remains ambiguous. The V and J ends lost 4 bases and 6 bases respectively, with 18 bases between them. The CDR3 is 15 amino acids. Per the germline V gene, CDR1 is LGHNA and CDR2 is YSLEER. CDR3 region: CASSLIAGASAEAFF. CDR3 DNA: TGCGCCAGCAGCCTCATCGCGGGCGCCTCCGCTGAAGCTTTCTTT.

This chain links TRBV5-6 with TRBJ2-1; 8 bases are shared with TRBD1. Germline V gene sequence: CDR1 SGHDT, CDR2 YYEEEE. J gave up 6 bases and V 4 bases, and 9 bases lay outside the gene matches. This CDR3 spans 15 amino acids. DNA of the CDR3: TGTGCCAGCAGCGCCGGGACAGGAGTGCTCAATGAGCAGTTCTTC. It translates to CASSAGTGVLNEQFF.